These T cell receptor beta chains were read from a single sample in a study of CD8 T cells in Susac syndrome. From the immunoSEQ multiplex PCR reads, TCRdb called clonotypes with MiXCR, one entry per CDR3 protein. The repertoire consists of tens of thousands of distinct CDR3 sequences, with approximately 95% occurring once and the leading ten covering approximately 0.49%. The sequencing sample was made of CD8+ T cells from PBMCs. Receptors were obtained from a human donor with Susac syndrome. Both conserved end residues are part of each CDR3. A D gene is named only where the DNA matches it firmly. Clone size is given for some rows only: seen once, a few or many times, or a class if the clone is expanded.

v_call	clone_size	j_call	d_call	cdr3_nt	cdr3_aa
TRBV6-2/TRBV6-3	NA	TRBJ2-7	NA	TGTGCCAGCAGTGACACAGGCTACGAGCAGTACTTC	CASSDTGYEQYF
TRBV19	NA	TRBJ2-2	NA	TGTGCCAGTACTGGTGGGCAGACATACACCGGGGAGCTGTTTTTT	CASTGGQTYTGELFF
TRBV7-2	NA	TRBJ2-3	NA	TGTGCCAGCAGCTTAGAGTCGGGGGAAGATACGCAGTATTTT	CASSLESGEDTQYF
TRBV7-9	NA	TRBJ2-1	TRBD1	TGTGCCAGCAGAGGGGACAGGGGAAAGAATGAGCAGTTCTTC	CASRGDRGKNEQFF
TRBV27	NA	TRBJ2-7	NA	TGTGCCAGCAGCACGGGGAGTAAGCAGTACTTC	CASSTGSKQYF
TRBV11-2	few	TRBJ2-7	TRBD2	TGTGCCAGCAGCTTAGCGGGGGGGACCTACGAGCAGTACTTC	CASSLAGGTYEQYF
TRBV29-1	NA	TRBJ1-1	NA	TGCAGCGGCCGGATCGGAACTGAAGCTTTCTTT	CSGRIGTEAFF
TRBV9	NA	TRBJ1-1	NA	TGTGCCAGCAGCGTAGGGCAGATCACTGAAGCTTTCTTT	CASSVGQITEAFF
TRBV3-1	NA	TRBJ2-7	NA	TGTGCCAGCAGCCAAGTTTCTAGAATCCACGAGCAGTACTTC	CASSQVSRIHEQYF
TRBV29-1	NA	TRBJ2-7	TRBD2	TGCAGCGTTGATAGCGGGTACGAGCAGTACTTC	CSVDSGYEQYF
TRBV9	NA	TRBJ2-3	NA	TGTGCCAGCAGCGAGGGGGCGGGGGGCCTCACAGATACGCAGTATTTT	CASSEGAGGLTDTQYF
TRBV20-1	NA	TRBJ2-7	TRBD1	TGCAGTGCTACTGACAGGGAGAGCTCCTACGAGCAGTACTTC	CSATDRESSYEQYF
TRBV7-9	NA	TRBJ2-1	NA	TGTGCCAGCTGGGGGCAGGGAGGGAATGAGCAGTTCTTC	CASWGQGGNEQFF
TRBV7-9	NA	TRBJ1-3	NA	TGTGCCAGCAGCCCCCCTTTTACAAGCGGAAACACCATATATTTT	CASSPPFTSGNTIYF
TRBV6-5	few	TRBJ2-1	NA	TGTGCCAGCAGTTTAGCAGGGGTGAATGAGCAGTTCTTC	CASSLAGVNEQFF
TRBV6-5	NA	TRBJ2-3	NA	TGTGGAGCAGGGGGGACAGATACGCAGTATTTT	CGAGGTDTQYF
TRBV7-2	NA	TRBJ2-1	NA	TGTGCCAGCCAAGTGGGGGGCAATTGGAATGAGCAGTTCTTC	CASQVGGNWNEQFF
TRBV20-1	once	TRBJ1-2	NA	TGCAGTGCTAGAGATCAGCGCCAGACTTTTAAGGTTGGCTACACCTTC	CSARDQRQTFKVGYTF
TRBV2	once	TRBJ2-3	TRBD1	TGTGCCAGCAGTACCGGGACAGGGATAAGGAGAACAGATACGCAGTATTTT	CASSTGTGIRRTDTQYF
TRBV3-1	NA	TRBJ1-3	NA	TGTGCCAGCAGCCAAGGATGGGTTTGGACTGGAAACACCATATATTTT	CASSQGWVWTGNTIYF
TRBV9	NA	TRBJ2-6	TRBD1	TGTGCCAGCAGCCCCCGGACAGGGTTAGGGGCCAACGTCCTGACTTTC	CASSPRTGLGANVLTF
TRBV12-3/TRBV12-4	once	TRBJ2-1	NA	TGTGCCAGCAGTTTTCCCAGAGGGTACGACAATGAGCAGTTCTTC	CASSFPRGYDNEQFF
TRBV12-3/TRBV12-4	NA	TRBJ2-7	TRBD1	TGTGCCAGCAGTGGACAGGGGGCGGTCGACGAGCAGTACTTC	CASSGQGAVDEQYF
TRBV7-9	NA	TRBJ2-7	TRBD1	TGTGCCAGCAGTAGACAGGGGAACTACGAGCAGTACTTC	CASSRQGNYEQYF
TRBV20-1	NA	TRBJ2-7	NA	TGCAGTGCCGAACCACAGACATACCCATACGAGCAGTACTTC	CSAEPQTYPYEQYF